This T cell receptor (beta chain) derives from a study of control samples from healthy donors and cancer patients. The CDR3 is made up of 11 amino acids. The germline gives CDR1 SGHRS, CDR2 YFSETQ. Trimming pared 5 bases from V and 7 bases from J, leaving 10 bases between. TCRdb keeps only in-frame clones here, not all; method: immunoSEQ multiplex PCR. The top ten clones hold less than 4% of a sample with 95,000 to 150,000 clones, 88% of them seen once. The V and J genes are TRBV5-1 and TRBJ2-7, with no clear D. The TCR sequence derives from a middle-aged man in good health. The source material was blood. The CDR3 reads CASSSGVEQYF. CDR3 coding DNA: TGCGCCAGCAGTTCGGGCGTGGAGCAGTACTTC.